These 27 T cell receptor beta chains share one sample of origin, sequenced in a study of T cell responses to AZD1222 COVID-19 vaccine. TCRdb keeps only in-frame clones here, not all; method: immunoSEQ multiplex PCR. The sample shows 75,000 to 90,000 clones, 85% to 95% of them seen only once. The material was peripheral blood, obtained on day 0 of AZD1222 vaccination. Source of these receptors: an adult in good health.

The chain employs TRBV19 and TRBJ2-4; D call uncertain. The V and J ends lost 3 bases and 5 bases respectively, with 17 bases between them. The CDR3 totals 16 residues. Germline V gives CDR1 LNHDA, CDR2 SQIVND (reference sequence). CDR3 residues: CASSMPPGGQQNIQYF. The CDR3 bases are TGTGCCAGTAGTATGCCCCCCGGCGGTCAGCAAAACATTCAGTACTTC.

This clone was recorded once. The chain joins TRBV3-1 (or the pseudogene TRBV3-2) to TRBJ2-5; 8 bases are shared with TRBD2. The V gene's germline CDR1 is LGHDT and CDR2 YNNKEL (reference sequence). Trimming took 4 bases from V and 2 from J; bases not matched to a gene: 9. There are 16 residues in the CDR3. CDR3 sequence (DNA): TGTGCCAGCAGCCCTCGGGGAGCGGGGGTTCAAGAGACCCAGTACTTC. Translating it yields CASSPRGAGVQETQYF.

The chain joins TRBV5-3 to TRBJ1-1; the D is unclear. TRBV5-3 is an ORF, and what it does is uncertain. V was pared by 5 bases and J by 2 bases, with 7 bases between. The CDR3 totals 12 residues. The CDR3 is CARRANNTEAFF. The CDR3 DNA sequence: TGTGCCAGAAGGGCGAACAACACTGAAGCTTTCTTT.

As DNA, the CDR3 is TGCGCCAGCAGCCGCGGGACGACGGGTGGTGAAGCTTTCTTT. It is translated as CASSRGTTGGEAFF. V is TRBV5-1 and J is TRBJ1-1; D perhaps matches TRBD1 (5 bases). Germline CDR1 SGHRS, CDR2 YFSETQ. The CDR3 covers 14 residues. V shed 4 bases and J shed 7 bases, with 17 bases lying between them. Full variable domain (rest looked up from reference TRBV5-1 and TRBJ1-1): KAGVTQTPRYLIKTRGQQVTLSCSPISGHRSVSWYQQTPGQGLQFLFEYFSETQRNKGNFPGRFSGRQFSNSRSEMNVSTLELGDSALYLCASSRGTTGGEAFFGQGTRLTVV.

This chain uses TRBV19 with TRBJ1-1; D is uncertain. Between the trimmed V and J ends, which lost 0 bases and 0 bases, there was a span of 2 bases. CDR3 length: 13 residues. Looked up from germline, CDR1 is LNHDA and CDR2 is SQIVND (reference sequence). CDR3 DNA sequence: TGTGCCAGTAGTATAGATGTGAACACTGAAGCTTTCTTT. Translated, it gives CASSIDVNTEAFF.

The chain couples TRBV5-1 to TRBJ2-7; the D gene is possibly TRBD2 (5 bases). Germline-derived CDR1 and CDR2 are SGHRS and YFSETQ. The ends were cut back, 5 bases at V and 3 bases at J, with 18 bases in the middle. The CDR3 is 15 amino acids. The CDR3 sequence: CASSKIPGEIYEQYF. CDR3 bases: TGCGCCAGCAGTAAAATTCCCGGGGAAATCTACGAGCAGTACTTC.

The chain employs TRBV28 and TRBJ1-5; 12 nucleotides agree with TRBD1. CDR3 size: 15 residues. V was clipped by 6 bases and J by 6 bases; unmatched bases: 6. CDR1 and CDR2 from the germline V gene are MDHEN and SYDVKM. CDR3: CASSRGQGAFQPQHF. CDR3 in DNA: TGTGCCAGCAGCCGGGGACAGGGGGCCTTTCAGCCCCAGCATTTT.

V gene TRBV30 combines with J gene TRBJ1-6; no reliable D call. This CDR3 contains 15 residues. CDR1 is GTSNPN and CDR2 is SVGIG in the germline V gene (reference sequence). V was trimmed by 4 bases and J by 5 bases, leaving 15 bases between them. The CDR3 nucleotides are TGTGCCTGGAAAGGAATTCGGCAGAATAATTCACCCCTCCACTTT. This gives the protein CAWKGIRQNNSPLHF.

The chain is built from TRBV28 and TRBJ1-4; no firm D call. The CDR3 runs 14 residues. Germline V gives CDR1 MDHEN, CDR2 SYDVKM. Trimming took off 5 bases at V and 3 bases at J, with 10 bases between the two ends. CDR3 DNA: TGTGCCAGCAGTGGGGAGTCCTCTAATGAAAAACTGTTTTTT. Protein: CASSGESSNEKLFF.

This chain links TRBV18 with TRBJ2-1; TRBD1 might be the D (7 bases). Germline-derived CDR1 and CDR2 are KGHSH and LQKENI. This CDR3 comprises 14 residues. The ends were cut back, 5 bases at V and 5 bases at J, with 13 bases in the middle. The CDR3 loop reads CASSAGQNHNEQFF. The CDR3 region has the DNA TGTGCCAGCTCAGCGGGACAGAACCACAATGAGCAGTTCTTC.

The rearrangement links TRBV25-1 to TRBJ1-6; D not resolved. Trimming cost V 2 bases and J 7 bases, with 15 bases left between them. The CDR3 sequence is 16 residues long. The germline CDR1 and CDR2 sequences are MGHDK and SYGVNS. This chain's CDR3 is CASSEGIKGGNSPLHF. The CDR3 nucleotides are TGTGCCAGCAGTGAAGGTATTAAGGGAGGCAATTCACCCCTCCACTTT.

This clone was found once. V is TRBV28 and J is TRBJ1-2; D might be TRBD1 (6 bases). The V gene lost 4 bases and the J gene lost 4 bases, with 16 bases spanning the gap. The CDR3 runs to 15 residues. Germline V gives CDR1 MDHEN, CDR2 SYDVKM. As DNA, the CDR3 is TGTGCCAGCAGTTCGCTCGAGGACAGTCCCTATGGCTACACCTTC. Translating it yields CASSSLEDSPYGYTF.

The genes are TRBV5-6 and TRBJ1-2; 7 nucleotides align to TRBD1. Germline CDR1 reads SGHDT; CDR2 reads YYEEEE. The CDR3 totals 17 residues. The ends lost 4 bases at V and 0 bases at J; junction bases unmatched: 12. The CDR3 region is CASSLQGSALANYGYTF. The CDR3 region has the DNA TGTGCCAGCAGCCTACAGGGGTCTGCGCTCGCTAACTATGGCTACACCTTC. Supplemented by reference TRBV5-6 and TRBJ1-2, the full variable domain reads DAGVTQSPTHLIKTRGQQVTLRCSPKSGHDTVSWYQQALGQGPQFIFQYYEEEERQRGNFPDRFSGHQFPNYSSELNVNALLLGDSALYLCASSLQGSALANYGYTFGSGTRLTVV.

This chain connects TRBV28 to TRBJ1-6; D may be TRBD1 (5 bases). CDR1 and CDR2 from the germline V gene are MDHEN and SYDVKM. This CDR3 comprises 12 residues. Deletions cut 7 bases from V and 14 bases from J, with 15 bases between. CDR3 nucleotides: TGTGCCAGCAAGATTGGGGCAGGAACCCTCCACTTT. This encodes CASKIGAGTLHF.

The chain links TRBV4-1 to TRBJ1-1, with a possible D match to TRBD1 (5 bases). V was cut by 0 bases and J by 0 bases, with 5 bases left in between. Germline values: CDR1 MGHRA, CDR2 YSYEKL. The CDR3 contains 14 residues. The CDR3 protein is CASSQDRVNTEAFF. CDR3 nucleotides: TGCGCCAGCAGCCAAGACAGGGTGAACACTGAAGCTTTCTTT.

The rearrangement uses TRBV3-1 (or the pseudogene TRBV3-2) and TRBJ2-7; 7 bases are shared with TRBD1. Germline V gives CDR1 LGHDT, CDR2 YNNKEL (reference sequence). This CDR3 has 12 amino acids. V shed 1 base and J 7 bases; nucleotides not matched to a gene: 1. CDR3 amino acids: CASSQAGQEQYF. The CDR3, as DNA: TGTGCCAGCAGCCAAGCGGGACAGGAGCAGTACTTC.

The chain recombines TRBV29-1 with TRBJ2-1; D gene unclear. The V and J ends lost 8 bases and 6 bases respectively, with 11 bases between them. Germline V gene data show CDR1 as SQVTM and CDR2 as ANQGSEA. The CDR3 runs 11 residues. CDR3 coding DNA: TGCAGCCCCAAGCTGTTCAATGAGCAGTTCTTC. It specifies CSPKLFNEQFF.

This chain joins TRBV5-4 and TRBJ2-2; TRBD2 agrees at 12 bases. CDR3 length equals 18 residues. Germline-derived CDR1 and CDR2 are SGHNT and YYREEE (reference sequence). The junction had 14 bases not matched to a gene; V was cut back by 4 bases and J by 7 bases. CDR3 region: CASSLLTPSGGAGGELFF. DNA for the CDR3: TGTGCCAGCAGCCTCCTAACACCTAGCGGGGGGGCCGGCGGGGAGCTGTTTTTT.

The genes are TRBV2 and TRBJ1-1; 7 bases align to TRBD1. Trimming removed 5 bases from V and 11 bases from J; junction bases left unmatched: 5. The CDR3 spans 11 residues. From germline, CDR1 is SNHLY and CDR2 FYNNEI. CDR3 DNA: TGTGCCAGCAGTACAGGGGTACAGGCTTTCTTT. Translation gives CASSTGVQAFF.

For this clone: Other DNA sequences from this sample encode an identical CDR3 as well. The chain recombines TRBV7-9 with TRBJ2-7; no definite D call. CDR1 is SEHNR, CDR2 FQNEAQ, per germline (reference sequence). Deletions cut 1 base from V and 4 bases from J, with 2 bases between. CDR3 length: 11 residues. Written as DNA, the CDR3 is TGTGCCAGCAGCTTAGAATACGAGCAGTACTTC. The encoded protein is CASSLEYEQYF. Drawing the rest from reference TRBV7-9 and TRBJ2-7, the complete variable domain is DTGVSQNPRHKITKRGQNVTFRCDPISEHNRLYWYRQTLGQGPEFLTYFQNEAQLEKSRLLSDRFSAERPKGSFSTLEIQRTEQGDSAMYLCASSLEYEQYFGPGTRLTVT.

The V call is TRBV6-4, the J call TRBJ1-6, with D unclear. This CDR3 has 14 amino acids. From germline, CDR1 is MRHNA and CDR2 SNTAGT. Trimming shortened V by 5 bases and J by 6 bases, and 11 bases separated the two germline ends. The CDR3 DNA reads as TGTGCCAGCAGTCGGCTGGTGGGTAATTCACCCCTCCACTTT. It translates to CASSRLVGNSPLHF.

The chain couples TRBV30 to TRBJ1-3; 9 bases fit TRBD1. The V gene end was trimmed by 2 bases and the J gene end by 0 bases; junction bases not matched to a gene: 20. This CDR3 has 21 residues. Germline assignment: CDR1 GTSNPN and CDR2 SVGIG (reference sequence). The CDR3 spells CAWSQPPFRQGGGYSGNTIYF. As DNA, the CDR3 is TGTGCCTGGAGTCAACCCCCCTTTCGACAGGGGGGGGGATACTCTGGAAACACCATATATTTT. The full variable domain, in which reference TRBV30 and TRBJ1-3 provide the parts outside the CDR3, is SQTIHQWPATLVQPVGSPLSLECTVEGTSNPNLYWYRQAAGRGLQLLFYSVGIGQISSEVPQNLSASRPQDRQFILSSKKLLLSDSGFYLCAWSQPPFRQGGGYSGNTIYFGEGSWLTVV.

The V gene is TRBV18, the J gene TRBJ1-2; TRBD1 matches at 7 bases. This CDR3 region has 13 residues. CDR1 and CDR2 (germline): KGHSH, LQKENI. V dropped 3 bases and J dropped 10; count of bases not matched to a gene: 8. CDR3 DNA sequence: TGTGCCAGCTCACCGAGGGGGCCTACGGTCTACACCTTC. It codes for CASSPRGPTVYTF.

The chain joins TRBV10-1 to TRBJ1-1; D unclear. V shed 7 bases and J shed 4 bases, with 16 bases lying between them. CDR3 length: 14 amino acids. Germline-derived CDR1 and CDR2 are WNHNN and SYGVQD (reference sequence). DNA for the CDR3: TGCGCCAGCACCGGGGAGGGAGGTTGCACTGAAGCTTTCTTT. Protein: CASTGEGGCTEAFF.

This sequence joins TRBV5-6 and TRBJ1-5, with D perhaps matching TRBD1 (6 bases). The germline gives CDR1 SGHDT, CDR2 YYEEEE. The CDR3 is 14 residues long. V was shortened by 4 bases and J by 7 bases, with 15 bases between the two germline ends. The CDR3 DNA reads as TGTGCCAGCAGCGGGGGGCCGCGGGGACAGCCCCAGCATTTT. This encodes CASSGGPRGQPQHF.

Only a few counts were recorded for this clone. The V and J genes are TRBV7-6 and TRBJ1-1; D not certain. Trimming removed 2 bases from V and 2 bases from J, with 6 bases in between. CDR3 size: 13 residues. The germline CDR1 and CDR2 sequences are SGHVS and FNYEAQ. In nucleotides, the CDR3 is TGTGCCAGCAGCTTAAACGGAAACACTGAAGCTTTCTTT. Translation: CASSLNGNTEAFF.

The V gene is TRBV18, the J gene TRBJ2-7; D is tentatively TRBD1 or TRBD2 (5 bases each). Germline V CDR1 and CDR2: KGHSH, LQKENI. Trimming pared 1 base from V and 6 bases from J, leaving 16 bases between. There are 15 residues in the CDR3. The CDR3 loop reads CASSPLGTPLREQYF. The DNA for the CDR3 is TGTGCCAGCTCACCACTTGGGACCCCGCTCCGCGAGCAGTACTTC.